This T cell receptor (beta chain) was sequenced in a study of blood T cell repertoires in COVID-19. For the study at large: Whether acute or convalescent, the COVID-19 samples came from the United States, Italy and Spain.

The CDR3 runs 15 residues. Germline V gene lookup returns CDR1 LNHDA and CDR2 SQIVND (reference sequence). The J segment lost 4 bases and the V segment lost 5 bases, leaving 8 bases of the junction unmatched. Enrolled during active infection, Seattle patients were then followed longitudinally. Original processing notes: Estimated nucleated cell counts came from reference gene primer amplification. Some clones are missing from TCRdb's copy, which holds only in-frame ones; the method was immunoSEQ multiplex PCR. The DNA was the basis for D and trimming; V, J and clone size are from that table. The sample holds more than 100,000 clones, around 87% seen once.

This receptor was identified in a woman aged 60 to 75 with COVID-19, enrolled during active disease. The rearrangement uses TRBV19 and TRBJ1-2; TRBD1 matches 9 bases. The sample consisted of peripheral blood. This CDR3 reads CASSFTGQGIYGYTF. In DNA, the CDR3 is TGTGCCAGTAGTTTCACCGGACAGGGGATCTATGGCTACACCTTC.